These 27 T cell receptor beta chains share one sample of origin, sequenced in a study of cytomegalovirus exposure and HLA in healthy donors. 13 Jbeta primers and 60 Vbeta primers were used for the PCR. Sequencing was performed with immunoSEQ multiplex PCR; in TCRdb, only in-frame clones are kept and a portion is missing. The sample has tens of thousands of clones, 82% seen once. Sequencing was carried out using PBMCs. The receptors here all came from a man between 18 and 35 years old in good health and CMV-seronegative.

The chain has TRBV28 and TRBJ1-2, with D possibly being TRBD1 (5 bases). The V gene lost 6 bases and the J gene lost 0 bases, with 11 bases spanning the gap. The germline CDR1 and CDR2 sequences are MDHEN and SYDVKM. CDR3 length: 14 amino acids. The CDR3: CASRLGATNYGYTF. Written as DNA, the CDR3 is TGTGCCAGCAGGCTAGGGGCAACTAACTATGGCTACACCTTC.

A word on this clone: Other DNA sequences from this sample encode an identical CDR3 as well. The chain couples TRBV5-1 to TRBJ2-1, with no clear D. Germline-derived CDR1 and CDR2 are SGHRS and YFSETQ. This CDR3 has 15 residues. V was trimmed by 0 bases and J by 2 bases, leaving 9 bases between them. The CDR3 spells CASSLGDLPYNEQFF. The CDR3, as DNA: TGCGCCAGCAGCTTGGGAGACTTACCCTACAATGAGCAGTTCTTC.

The chain carries TRBV30 and TRBJ2-7, with 7 bases matching TRBD1. Per the germline V gene, CDR1 is GTSNPN and CDR2 is SVGIG (reference sequence). Germline trimming cut 1 base from V and 4 bases from J; bases unmatched to any gene: 7. The length of the CDR3 is 14 residues. The DNA of the CDR3 is TGTGCCTGGAGTGCACTGGACAGGAAATACGAGCAGTACTTC. This encodes CAWSALDRKYEQYF. Looking up the rest from reference TRBV30 and TRBJ2-7 gives the full variable domain: SQTIHQWPATLVQPVGSPLSLECTVEGTSNPNLYWYRQAAGRGLQLLFYSVGIGQISSEVPQNLSASRPQDRQFILSSKKLLLSDSGFYLCAWSALDRKYEQYFGPGTRLTVT.

The genes are TRBV28 and TRBJ1-1; 7 bases are a match to TRBD1. V was pared by 8 bases and J by 2 bases, with 14 bases of the junction left unmatched. CDR3 size: 16 residues. CDR1 MDHEN and CDR2 SYDVKM come from the germline V gene. The CDR3 DNA is TGTGCCAGCGGGGAGACAGGGACACCGAAAAACACTGAAGCTTTCTTT. Its protein product is CASGETGTPKNTEAFF.

This chain links TRBV7-9 with TRBJ1-2; 9 positions agree with TRBD1. V was clipped by 1 base and J by 10 bases; unmatched bases: 10. The CDR3 spans 15 residues. In germline, CDR1 is SEHNR, CDR2 FQNEAQ (reference sequence). This CDR3 reads CASSLDTGTGRDYTF. The CDR3 DNA reads as TGTGCCAGCAGCTTAGACACCGGGACAGGGCGTGACTACACCTTC.

The gene calls are TRBV6-5 and TRBJ2-7, with 11 bases lining up with TRBD2. The germline V gene encodes CDR1 MNHEY and CDR2 SVGAGI. V was clipped by 2 bases and J by 4 bases; unmatched bases: 4. This CDR3 is 15 amino acids long. The CDR3 nucleotides read TGTGCCAGCAGTTACCGACTAGCGGGGAGATACGAGCAGTACTTC. This translates into CASSYRLAGRYEQYF.

This clone was detected only once. The chain is built from TRBV13 and TRBJ2-5; 12 nucleotides agree with TRBD1. Per the germline V gene, CDR1 is PRHDT and CDR2 is FYEKMQ (reference sequence). The CDR3 covers 15 residues. Trimming removed 4 bases from V and 4 bases from J; junction bases left unmatched: 4. CDR3 DNA: TGTGCCAGCAGCTGGGGACAGGGGGCAGGAGAGACCCAGTACTTC. Translating gives CASSWGQGAGETQYF.

The rearrangement joins TRBV30 to TRBJ2-3, with a weak D call TRBD1 (7 bases). CDR3 length: 15 residues. V gave up 0 bases and J gave up 5 bases, with 15 bases separating them. In germline, CDR1 is GTSNPN, CDR2 SVGIG (reference sequence). The CDR3, as DNA: TGTGCCTGGAGTGTGTCCAGGGGGGCCGGAGATACGCAGTATTTT. This sequence encodes CAWSVSRGAGDTQYF.

The rearrangement uses TRBV5-1 and TRBJ2-3; D possibly corresponds to TRBD1 (5 bases). V lost 4 bases and J lost 2, with 8 bases in between. The length of the CDR3 is 13 residues. The germline V gene encodes CDR1 SGHRS and CDR2 YFSETQ. The CDR3 coding sequence is TGCGCCAGCAGCACAGGTCCCACAGATACGCAGTATTTT. Translating gives CASSTGPTDTQYF.

J is TRBJ2-1 and V is TRBV5-1, with 8 bases matching TRBD1. Germline loops: CDR1 SGHRS, CDR2 YFSETQ. V shed 2 bases, J shed 0 bases, and the junction held 4 bases outside the gene matches. The CDR3 has 16 amino acids. CDR3 sequence: CASSLRTGSSYNEQFF. CDR3 DNA sequence: TGCGCCAGCAGCTTAAGGACAGGGAGCTCCTACAATGAGCAGTTCTTC.

The V and J genes are TRBV27 and TRBJ1-6, with D possibly being TRBD1 (5 bases). The germline gives CDR1 MNHEY, CDR2 SMNVEV (reference sequence). Trimming took 4 bases from V and 7 from J, leaving 20 bases between them. This CDR3 has 17 residues. DNA for the CDR3: TGTGCCAGCAGTTCAACCTTAACAGGATCCCCGAATTCACCCCTCCACTTT. It yields the protein CASSSTLTGSPNSPLHF.

This chain links TRBV28 with TRBJ2-2, with 8 nucleotides matching TRBD2. The CDR3 has 16 amino acids. The junction had 6 bases not matched to a gene; V was cut back by 3 bases and J by 3 bases. CDR1 and CDR2 (germline): MDHEN, SYDVKM. CDR3 DNA: TGTGCCAGCAGTTTGGTTGCGGGGGGTTACACCGGGGAGCTGTTTTTT. It yields the protein CASSLVAGGYTGELFF.

J is TRBJ1-5 and V is TRBV7-2; no firm D call. Germline V lookup: CDR1 SGHTA, CDR2 FQGNSA. The CDR3 length is 13 residues. Trimming took off 5 bases at V and 4 bases at J, with 9 bases between the two ends. CDR3 region: CASSPSWNQPQHF. Here the CDR3 DNA reads TGTGCCAGCAGCCCGAGTTGGAATCAGCCCCAGCATTTT.

This clone has just a few counts. The chain links TRBV5-1 to TRBJ2-3; D is unclear. Germline V gene lookup returns CDR1 SGHRS and CDR2 YFSETQ. This CDR3 contains 13 residues. V lost 6 bases to trimming and J lost 2 bases, with 10 bases between them. The CDR3 is CASTVGDTDTQYF. In nucleotides, the CDR3 is TGCGCCAGCACGGTCGGAGACACAGATACGCAGTATTTT.

The chain couples TRBV15 to TRBJ2-4, with D possibly TRBD1 on 6 matching bases. This CDR3 contains 13 residues. Per the germline V gene, CDR1 is LNHNV and CDR2 is YYDKDF (reference sequence). Trimming cost V 1 base and J 8 bases, with 9 bases left between them. The CDR3 region has the DNA TGTGCCACCAGCAGAGGCCCAGGGGACATTCAGTACTTC. Translation gives CATSRGPGDIQYF.

About this clone: Other DNA sequences of this sample code for an identical CDR3. This chain links TRBV5-1 with TRBJ2-1, with a weak D call TRBD1 (6 bases). V was clipped by 4 bases and J by 2 bases, with 13 bases between them. There are 15 residues in the CDR3. The germline gives CDR1 SGHRS, CDR2 YFSETQ. DNA for the CDR3: TGCGCCAGCAGCCTACAGGGTGATGCCTACAATGAGCAGTTCTTC. The encoded protein is CASSLQGDAYNEQFF. Filled out from reference TRBV5-1 and TRBJ2-1, the complete variable domain reads KAGVTQTPRYLIKTRGQQVTLSCSPISGHRSVSWYQQTPGQGLQFLFEYFSETQRNKGNFPGRFSGRQFSNSRSEMNVSTLELGDSALYLCASSLQGDAYNEQFFGPGTRLTVL.

The chain employs TRBV11-2 and TRBJ2-2, with D unclear. Trimming removed 2 bases at V and 5 bases at J, with 6 bases between. The CDR3 is 13 residues long. Germline V CDR1 and CDR2: SGHAT, FQNNGV. This CDR3 is CASSLSLTGELFF. The CDR3 bases are TGTGCCAGCAGCTTATCCCTTACCGGGGAGCTGTTTTTT.

The genes are TRBV6-6 and TRBJ1-2; the match to TRBD1 covers 10 bases. CDR1 MNHNY and CDR2 SVGAGI come from the germline V gene (reference sequence). Germline trimming cut 8 bases from V and 7 bases from J; bases unmatched to any gene: 7. The CDR3 is 13 residues long. For the CDR3, the DNA is TGTGCCAGCTCTCCGGGACAGGGGACTGGCTACACCTTC. This sequence encodes CASSPGQGTGYTF.

The chain combines TRBV5-6 with TRBJ2-5; TRBD1 is a possible D gene (5 bases). In germline, CDR1 is SGHDT, CDR2 YYEEEE. Between the trimmed V and J ends, which lost 0 bases and 3 bases, there was a span of 6 bases. This CDR3 is 13 amino acids long. The chain's CDR3 is CASSLVREETQYF. The CDR3 bases are TGTGCCAGCAGCTTGGTCAGGGAAGAGACCCAGTACTTC. The full variable domain, completed using reference TRBV5-6 and TRBJ2-5, is DAGVTQSPTHLIKTRGQQVTLRCSPKSGHDTVSWYQQALGQGPQFIFQYYEEEERQRGNFPDRFSGHQFPNYSSELNVNALLLGDSALYLCASSLVREETQYFGPGTRLLVL.

This rearrangement joins TRBV6-5 to TRBJ2-5; a possible D gene is TRBD2 (5 bases). CDR1 MNHEY and CDR2 SVGAGI come from the germline V gene. V shed 8 bases and J shed 3 bases, with 16 bases lying between them. The CDR3 is 14 amino acids. DNA of the CDR3: TGTGCCAGCTATCCCATGGACGGGGAAGAGACCCAGTACTTC. It is translated as CASYPMDGEETQYF.

The rearrangement uses TRBV5-4 and TRBJ2-7; TRBD1 matches 9 bases. Trimming at V came to 4 bases and at J to 4 bases, leaving 9 bases not matched to a gene. The CDR3 length is 15 residues. Germline V gene lookup returns CDR1 SGHNT and CDR2 YYREEE (reference sequence). The CDR3 region has the DNA TGTGCCAGCAGCCCCGGGACAGGGCCAAAATACGAGCAGTACTTC. Protein: CASSPGTGPKYEQYF.

This clone has only one observation. The gene calls are TRBV19 and TRBJ1-3; 7 nucleotides match TRBD1. The length of the CDR3 is 13 residues. J was trimmed by 3 bases and V by 8 bases; bases with no gene match: 4. The germline gives CDR1 LNHDA, CDR2 SQIVND (reference sequence). The CDR3 coding sequence is TGTGCCAGTTTGGACAGGATTGGAAACACCATATATTTT. It translates to CASLDRIGNTIYF.

The chain uses TRBV12-5 and TRBJ2-5, with 11 nucleotides matching TRBD1. The CDR3 spans 16 residues. CDR1 LGHNT and CDR2 FRNRAP come from the germline V gene. V was clipped by 1 base and J by 4 bases; unmatched bases: 5. This chain's CDR3 is CASGLGLGTGGETQYF. For the CDR3, the DNA is TGTGCTAGTGGTTTGGGGTTGGGGACAGGGGGAGAGACCCAGTACTTC.

V usage is TRBV21-1 and J usage is TRBJ2-7; the D call TRBD2 from the table was never checked on the DNA. TRBV21-1 is tagged as a pseudogene. The CDR3 totals 14 residues. DNA for the CDR3: TGTGCCAGCAAAAGCAGCGGGGCTTACTACGAGCAGTACTTC. It yields the protein CASKSSGAYYEQYF.

This chain connects TRBV4-3 to TRBJ2-2, with D possibly being TRBD1 (6 bases). From germline, CDR1 is LGHNA and CDR2 YSLEER. The V gene lost 3 bases and the J gene lost 5 bases, with 13 bases spanning the gap. The CDR3 is 15 amino acids. The CDR3 region has the DNA TGCGCCAGCAGCCAGCACCAACAGGGAACCGGGGAGCTGTTTTTT. Translating it yields CASSQHQQGTGELFF.

V is TRBV7-6 and J is TRBJ1-5; tentative D call: TRBD1 (5 bases). Germline CDR1 reads SGHVS; CDR2 reads FNYEAQ. The CDR3 has 13 residues. V lost 1 base and J lost 7, with 8 bases in between. CDR3 loop: CASSLGGGQPQHF. CDR3 nucleotides: TGTGCCAGCAGCTTAGGGGGCGGCCAGCCCCAGCATTTT.

The chain combines TRBV7-2 with TRBJ2-5; 10 nucleotides agree with TRBD2. The ends lost 1 base at V and 3 bases at J; junction bases unmatched: 2. Germline CDR1 SGHTA, CDR2 FQGNSA. CDR3 length: 15 amino acids. The CDR3 nucleotides read TGTGCCAGCAGCTTAGGCGGACTAGCGGAAGAGACCCAGTACTTC. The encoded protein is CASSLGGLAEETQYF.